These 10 T cell receptor beta chains originate from one sample sequenced in a study of T cells in Graves' hyperthyroidism and ophthalmopathy. Template material for amplifying TCR beta CDR3 regions consisted of RNA transcripts. Carried out on the TCR CDR3, a first-round RT-PCR used the HTBI primer set. TCRdb passed the multiplex PCR reads through MiXCR, listing each CDR3 protein once. This repertoire shows about 560,000 distinct CDR3 sequences, over 15% found once; its top ten account for around a sixth. Source material: blood. The receptor set was obtained from a woman aged 18-35 years with Graves' hyperthyroidism.

Ten or more counts support this clonotype. The rearrangement joins TRBV5-1 to TRBJ2-1; TRBD2 aligns across 8 bases. Germline assignment: CDR1 SGHRS and CDR2 YFSETQ. Trimming took 2 bases from V and 5 from J; bases not matched to a gene: 6. The CDR3 has 15 amino acids. CDR3 coding DNA: TGCGCCAGCAGCTTTCAGCCGGGAGGGAACAATGAGCAGTTCTTC. Translation: CASSFQPGGNNEQFF.

The CDR3 here is CASSPSYIQYF. The CDR3 DNA follows: TGTGCCAGCAGCCCCTCATACATTCAGTACTTC. This chain uses TRBV28 with TRBJ2-4, with D uncertain. Germline V gives CDR1 MDHEN, CDR2 SYDVKM. CDR3 size: 11 residues. The ends were cut back, 6 bases at V and 8 bases at J, with 8 bases in the middle.

The chain employs TRBV11-2 and TRBJ2-7; possibly TRBD1 for D (6 bases). Germline lookup yields CDR1 SGHAT and CDR2 FQNNGV. The length of the CDR3 is 14 residues. V was clipped by 9 bases and J by 2 bases, with 17 bases between them. In nucleotides, the CDR3 is TGTGCCAGGAGCCGGGACGGGACACCCTACGAGCAGTACTTC. This gives the protein CARSRDGTPYEQYF.

This sequence joins TRBV6-1 and TRBJ1-6; 9 bases fit TRBD1. The CDR3 contains 17 residues. V gave up 6 bases and J gave up 10 bases; unmatched junction bases: 16. Germline loops: CDR1 MNHNS, CDR2 SASEGT. The CDR3 is CASSRNMKQGADSPLHF. The CDR3 nucleotides are TGTGCCAGCAGCCGAAATATGAAACAGGGGGCAGACTCACCCCTCCACTTT.

The chain joins TRBV20-1 to TRBJ1-1; TRBD1 is a possible D gene (5 bases). The germline CDR1 and CDR2 sequences are DFQATT and SNEGSKA (reference sequence). CDR3 length: 12 amino acids. With 6 bases removed from V and 8 bases from J, the gap between germline ends came to 16 bases. CDR3 sequence: CSARGVEGEAFF. The CDR3 region has the DNA TGCAGTGCGAGGGGAGTGGAGGGAGAAGCTTTCTTT.

The chain is built from TRBV7-9 and TRBJ2-1; 11 bases are shared with TRBD1. CDR1 and CDR2 (germline): SEHNR, FQNEAQ (reference sequence). The CDR3 has 15 amino acids. The ends lost 1 base at V and 8 bases at J; junction bases unmatched: 4. CDR3 loop: CASSLVVGQGDEQFF. The CDR3 bases are TGTGCCAGCAGCTTAGTGGTGGGACAGGGGGATGAGCAGTTCTTC.

CDR3 DNA: TGTGCCAGCAGTTTAGGAGGTCCGAGAAACACCATATATTTT. It specifies CASSLGGPRNTIYF. V and J are TRBV12-3 or TRBV12-4 and TRBJ1-3; D unclear. V was pared by 1 base and J by 5 bases, with 9 bases between. The CDR3 runs to 14 residues.

This clonotype was seen more than once but under ten times. The chain is built from TRBV7-6 and TRBJ2-2; D unresolved. V lost 1 base to trimming and J lost 0 bases, with 9 bases between them. Germline CDR1 SGHVS, CDR2 FNYEAQ. There are 16 residues in the CDR3. In DNA form, the CDR3 reads TGTGCCAGCAGCTTAGAGCTGGGAACGAACACCGGGGAGCTGTTTTTT. Its protein is CASSLELGTNTGELFF.

This clonotype was recorded at least ten times. CDR3 DNA sequence: TGCAGTGCTGCACTAGCGATGGTCTCCTACAATGAGCAGTTCTTC. Translation: CSAALAMVSYNEQFF. This chain connects TRBV20-1 to TRBJ2-1; TRBD2 matches 7 bases. V shed 5 bases and J 0 bases; nucleotides not matched to a gene: 7. The length of the CDR3 is 15 residues. Germline assignment: CDR1 DFQATT and CDR2 SNEGSKA (reference sequence).

This clonotype was counted many times. The chain links TRBV5-8 to TRBJ2-3; no clear D. V dropped 0 bases and J dropped 0 bases, with 8 bases sitting between them. The germline V gene has CDR1 SGHTS and CDR2 YDEGEE. CDR3 size: 15 residues. The CDR3 here is CASSLARRSTDTQYF. CDR3 DNA: TGTGCCAGCAGCTTGGCGCGGCGTAGCACAGATACGCAGTATTTT.